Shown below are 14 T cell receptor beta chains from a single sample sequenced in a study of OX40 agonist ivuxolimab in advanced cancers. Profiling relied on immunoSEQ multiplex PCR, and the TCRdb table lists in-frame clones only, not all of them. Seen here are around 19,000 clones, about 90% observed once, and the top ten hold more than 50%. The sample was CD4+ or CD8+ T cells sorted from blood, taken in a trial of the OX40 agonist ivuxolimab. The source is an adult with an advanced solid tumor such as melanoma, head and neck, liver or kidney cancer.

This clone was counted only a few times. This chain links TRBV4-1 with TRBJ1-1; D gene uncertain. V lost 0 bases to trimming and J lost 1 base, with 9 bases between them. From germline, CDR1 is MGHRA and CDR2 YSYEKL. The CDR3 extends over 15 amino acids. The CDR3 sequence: CASSQDRAPNTEAFF. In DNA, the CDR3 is TGCGCCAGCAGCCAAGACCGAGCCCCGAACACTGAAGCTTTCTTT.

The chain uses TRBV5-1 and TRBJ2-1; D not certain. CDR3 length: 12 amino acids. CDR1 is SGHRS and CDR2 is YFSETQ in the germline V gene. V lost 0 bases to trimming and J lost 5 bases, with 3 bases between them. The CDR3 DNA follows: TGCGCCAGCAGCTTGGGCAACAATGAGCAGTTCTTC. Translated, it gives CASSLGNNEQFF.

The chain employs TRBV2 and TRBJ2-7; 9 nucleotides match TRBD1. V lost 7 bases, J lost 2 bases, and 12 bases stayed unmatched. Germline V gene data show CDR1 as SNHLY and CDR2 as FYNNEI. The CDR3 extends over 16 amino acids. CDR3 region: CASNKRDRVLTYEQYF. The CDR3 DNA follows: TGTGCCAGCAACAAAAGGGACAGGGTGTTGACCTACGAGCAGTACTTC.

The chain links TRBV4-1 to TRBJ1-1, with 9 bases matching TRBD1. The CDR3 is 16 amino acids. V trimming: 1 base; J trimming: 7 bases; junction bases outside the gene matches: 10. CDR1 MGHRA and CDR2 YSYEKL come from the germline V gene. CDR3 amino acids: CASSQGVGQGFSEAFF. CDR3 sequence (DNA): TGCGCCAGCAGCCAAGGGGTTGGACAGGGGTTCAGTGAAGCTTTCTTT.

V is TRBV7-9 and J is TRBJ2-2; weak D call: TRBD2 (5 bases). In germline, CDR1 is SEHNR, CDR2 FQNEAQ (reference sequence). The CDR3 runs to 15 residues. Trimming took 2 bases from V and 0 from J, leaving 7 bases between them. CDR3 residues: CASSLKAANTGELFF. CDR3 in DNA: TGTGCCAGCAGCTTAAAAGCGGCGAACACCGGGGAGCTGTTTTTT.

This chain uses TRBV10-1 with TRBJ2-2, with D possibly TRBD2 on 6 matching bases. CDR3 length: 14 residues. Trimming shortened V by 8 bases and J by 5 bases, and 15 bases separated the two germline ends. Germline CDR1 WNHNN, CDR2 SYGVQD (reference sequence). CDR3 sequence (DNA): TGCGCCAGCCCTCCAAGCGGGCGGACCGGGGAGCTGTTTTTT. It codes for CASPPSGRTGELFF.

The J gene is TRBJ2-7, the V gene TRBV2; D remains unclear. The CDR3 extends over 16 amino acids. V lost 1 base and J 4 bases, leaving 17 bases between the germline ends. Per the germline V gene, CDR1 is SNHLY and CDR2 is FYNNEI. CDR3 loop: CASSEGESEVSYEQYF. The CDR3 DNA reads TGTGCCAGCAGTGAAGGCGAGTCAGAGGTTAGTTACGAGCAGTACTTC. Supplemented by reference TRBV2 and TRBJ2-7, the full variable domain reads EPEVTQTPSHQVTQMGQEVILRCVPISNHLYFYWYRQILGQKVEFLVSFYNNEISEKSEIFDDQFSVERPDGSNFTLKIRSTKLEDSAMYFCASSEGESEVSYEQYFGPGTRLTVT.

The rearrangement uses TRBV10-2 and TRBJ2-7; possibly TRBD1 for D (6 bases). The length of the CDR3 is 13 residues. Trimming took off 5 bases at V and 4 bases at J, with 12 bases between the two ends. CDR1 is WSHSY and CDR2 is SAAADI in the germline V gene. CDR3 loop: CASSSSGVYEQYF. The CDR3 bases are TGCGCCAGCAGTTCTTCAGGGGTGTACGAGCAGTACTTC.

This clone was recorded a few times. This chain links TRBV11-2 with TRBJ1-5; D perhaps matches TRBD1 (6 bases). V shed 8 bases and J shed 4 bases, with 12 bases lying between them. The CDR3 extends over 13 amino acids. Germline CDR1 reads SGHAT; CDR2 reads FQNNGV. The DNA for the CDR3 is TGTGCCAGCGGAGAGACAGGAAATCAGCCCCAGCATTTT. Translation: CASGETGNQPQHF. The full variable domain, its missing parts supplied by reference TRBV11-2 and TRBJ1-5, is EAGVAQSPRYKIIEKRQSVAFWCNPISGHATLYWYQQILGQGPKLLIQFQNNGVVDDSQLPKDRFSAERLKGVDSTLKIQPAKLEDSAVYLCASGETGNQPQHFGDGTRLSIL.

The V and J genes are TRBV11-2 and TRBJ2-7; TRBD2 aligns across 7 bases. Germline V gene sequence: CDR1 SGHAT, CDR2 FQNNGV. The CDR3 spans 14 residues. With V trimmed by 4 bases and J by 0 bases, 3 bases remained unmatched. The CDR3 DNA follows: TGTGCCAGCAGCTGGGGGGGAAACTCCTACGAGCAGTACTTC. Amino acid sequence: CASSWGGNSYEQYF.

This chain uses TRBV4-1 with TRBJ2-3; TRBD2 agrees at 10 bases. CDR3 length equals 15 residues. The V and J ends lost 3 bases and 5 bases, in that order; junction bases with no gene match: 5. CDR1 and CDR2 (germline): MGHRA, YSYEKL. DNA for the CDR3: TGCGCCAGCAGCCAGAGCGGGGGGGCAGGAGATACGCAGTATTTT. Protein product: CASSQSGGAGDTQYF.

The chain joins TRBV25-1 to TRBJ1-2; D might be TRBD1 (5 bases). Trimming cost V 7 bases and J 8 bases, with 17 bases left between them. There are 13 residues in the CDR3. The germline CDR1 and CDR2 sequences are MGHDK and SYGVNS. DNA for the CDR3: TGTGCCAGCAAAGGGGCAGGATTTTTGGGCTACACCTTC. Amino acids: CASKGAGFLGYTF.

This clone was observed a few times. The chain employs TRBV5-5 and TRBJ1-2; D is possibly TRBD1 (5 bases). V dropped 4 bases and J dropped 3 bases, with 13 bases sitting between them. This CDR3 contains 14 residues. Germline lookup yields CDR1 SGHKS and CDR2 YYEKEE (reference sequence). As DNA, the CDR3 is TGTGCCAGCAGCCCTGAGGGAGGGGACTATGGCTACACCTTC. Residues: CASSPEGGDYGYTF.

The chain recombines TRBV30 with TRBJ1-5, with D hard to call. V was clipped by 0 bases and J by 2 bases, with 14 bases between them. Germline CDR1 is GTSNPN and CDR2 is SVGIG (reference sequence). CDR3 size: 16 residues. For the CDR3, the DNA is TGTGCCTGGAGTGTACTTATTCCCGGGGGCAATCAGCCCCAGCATTTT. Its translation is CAWSVLIPGGNQPQHF.